The clone carrying this T cell receptor beta chain appeared a few times. Its antigen is currently unknown. The protocol was immunoSEQ multiplex PCR, while the TCRdb copy is restricted to in-frame clones and leaves out a portion. The sample records 450,000 to 700,000 clones, 95% to 96% being singletons. The sample is drawn from a study of shared clonotypes between healthy human individuals. Turning to the study itself: Each donor contributed plates that comprised three CD4 naive, three CD4 memory, two CD8 naive and one CD8 memory. General observations from the study: Roughly 4.7% was the fraction of naive CD4 clonotypes found shared across several donors.

Naive CD8 populations comprised CD45RO-negative cells positively selected for CCR7, excluding terminally differentiated effector memory CD45RA+ cells. Per the germline V gene, CDR1 is SNHLY and CDR2 is FYNNEI. V lost 7 bases to trimming and J lost 8 bases, with 17 bases between them. This CDR3 spans 13 amino acids. Sequenced: naive CD8+ T cells sorted from blood. This receptor was taken from a woman in her thirties in good health. The J gene is TRBJ1-1, the V gene TRBV2; D might be TRBD1 (5 bases). CDR3 bases: TGTGCCAGCATCCCAGGGAGGGATGAGGAAGCTTTCTTT. Its protein is CASIPGRDEEAFF.